These 26 T cell receptor beta chains were sequenced from one sample in a study of T cell responses to AZD1222 COVID-19 vaccine. Here immunoSEQ multiplex PCR was the method, and the copy in TCRdb shows in-frame clones only, minus some. The repertoire holds approximately 110,000 clones, with more than 75% as singletons. Here the sequenced sample was peripheral blood, taken on day 0 of AZD1222 vaccination. The source is an adult in good health.

V is TRBV11-2 and J is TRBJ2-7, with 8 bases lining up with TRBD2. J lost 6 bases, V lost 0 bases, and 4 bases had no gene match. Germline V gene data show CDR1 as SGHAT and CDR2 as FQNNGV. The CDR3 length is 14 residues. The CDR3 nucleotides read TGTGCCAGCAGCTTAGATTGGCTAGCGGGCGAGCAGTACTTC. This gives the protein CASSLDWLAGEQYF.

V usage is TRBV5-5 and J usage is TRBJ2-7; TRBD1 or TRBD2 may be the D gene (5 bases each). Trimming stripped 0 bases from V and 5 bases from J, with 12 bases between. CDR1 is SGHKS and CDR2 is YYEKEE in the germline V gene (reference sequence). There are 14 residues in the CDR3. The DNA for the CDR3 is TGTGCCAGCAGCTTGGTCGGCAGGGACCACGAGCAGTACTTC. Encoded protein: CASSLVGRDHEQYF.

The chain recombines TRBV5-4 with TRBJ2-1; D gene unclear. The CDR3 runs 13 residues. Trimming cost V 1 base and J 9 bases, with 11 bases left between them. Germline-derived CDR1 and CDR2 are SGHNT and YYREEE (reference sequence). The CDR3 here is CASSLPPFTEQFF. CDR3 bases: TGTGCCAGCAGCTTGCCACCATTCACTGAGCAGTTCTTC.

In nucleotides, the CDR3 is TGTGCCAGCAGTTGGCAAGGGCAGGAGACCCAGTACTTC. Protein sequence: CASSWQGQETQYF. The rearrangement joins TRBV6-5 to TRBJ2-5; D ambiguous. Looked up from germline, CDR1 is MNHEY and CDR2 is SVGAGI. This CDR3 is built from 13 residues. Between the trimmed V and J ends, which lost 4 bases and 5 bases, there was a span of 11 bases.

V gene TRBV9 combines with J gene TRBJ1-4, with D perhaps matching TRBD1 (6 bases). The CDR3 totals 15 residues. Germline lookup yields CDR1 SGDLS and CDR2 YYNGEE. Deletions cut 3 bases from V and 8 bases from J, with 17 bases between. CDR3 in DNA: TGTGCCAGCAGCGCTGTGCGTGGGGGCGCGGAAAAACTGTTTTTT. Residues: CASSAVRGGAEKLFF.

The chain uses TRBV4-3 and TRBJ2-5; D not resolved. Germline assignment: CDR1 LGHNA and CDR2 YSLEER. There are 16 residues in the CDR3. The germline V and J ends were trimmed by 0 bases and 5 bases, with 16 bases remaining between them. The CDR3 sequence is CASSQEGRLEGETQYF. The CDR3 coding sequence is TGCGCCAGCAGCCAAGAGGGTCGCCTCGAAGGGGAGACCCAGTACTTC.

The chain joins TRBV10-3 to TRBJ2-3, with a tentative D call TRBD1 (6 bases). V lost 0 bases to trimming and J lost 2 bases, with 12 bases between them. In germline, CDR1 is ENHRY, CDR2 SYGVKD. CDR3 length equals 16 residues. This CDR3 is CAISESTGSYTDTQYF. CDR3 DNA sequence: TGTGCCATCAGTGAGTCGACAGGTTCCTACACAGATACGCAGTATTTT.

V usage is TRBV10-2 and J usage is TRBJ1-3; TRBD1 agrees at 7 bases. V was clipped by 6 bases and J by 4 bases; unmatched bases: 6. Germline values: CDR1 WSHSY, CDR2 SAAADI. There are 14 residues in the CDR3. CDR3 DNA sequence: TGCGCCAGCAGCCAGACAGGGTCAGGAAACACCATATATTTT. It specifies CASSQTGSGNTIYF.

The rearrangement links TRBV28 to TRBJ2-1; 11 bases agree with TRBD1. The CDR3 length is 14 residues. CDR1 is MDHEN, CDR2 SYDVKM, per germline. J gave up 7 bases and V 10 bases, and 9 bases lay outside the gene matches. The CDR3 is CATVLGTGGNEQFF. The CDR3 nucleotides are TGTGCCACCGTTCTCGGGACAGGGGGGAATGAGCAGTTCTTC.

In this sample, this clone turned up a few times. The V gene is TRBV10-3, the J gene TRBJ2-1; TRBD2 matches at 7 bases. V gave up 2 bases and J gave up 8 bases; unmatched junction bases: 3. CDR1 is ENHRY and CDR2 is SYGVKD in the germline V gene. This CDR3 spans 13 amino acids. Here the CDR3 DNA reads TGTGCCATCAGTGAGCCAGGACTAGATGAGCAGTTCTTC. Its translation: CAISEPGLDEQFF.

The gene calls are TRBV19 and TRBJ1-4; no firm D call. The CDR3 runs 15 residues. Germline CDR1 reads LNHDA; CDR2 reads SQIVND (reference sequence). V dropped 2 bases and J dropped 0 bases, with 7 bases sitting between them. CDR3 loop: CASSISRTTNEKLFF. For the CDR3, the DNA is TGTGCCAGTAGTATATCGCGTACAACTAATGAAAAACTGTTTTTT.

The chain recombines TRBV5-1 with TRBJ2-3; 7 bases are shared with TRBD1. The CDR3 has 14 residues. Unmatched junction bases numbered 8, after V lost 4 bases and J lost 6 bases. Per germline, CDR1 SGHRS and CDR2 YFSETQ. The CDR3 spells CASSPGTDSDTQYF. DNA of the CDR3: TGCGCCAGCAGCCCCGGGACAGATAGCGATACGCAGTATTTT. The variable domain in full, with the rest retrieved from reference TRBV5-1 and TRBJ2-3, is KAGVTQTPRYLIKTRGQQVTLSCSPISGHRSVSWYQQTPGQGLQFLFEYFSETQRNKGNFPGRFSGRQFSNSRSEMNVSTLELGDSALYLCASSPGTDSDTQYFGPGTRLTVL.

This clone was observed once. The chain combines TRBV6-2 or TRBV6-3 with TRBJ2-2; either TRBD1 or TRBD2 may fit D (5 bases each). In germline, CDR1 is MNHEY, CDR2 SVGEGT. V lost 0 bases, J lost 2 bases, and 10 bases lay in between. This CDR3 region has 16 residues. The CDR3 DNA reads as TGTGCCAGCAGTTACTCCGGGACGGCCAACACCGGGGAGCTGTTTTTT. Amino acids: CASSYSGTANTGELFF.

The gene calls are TRBV18 and TRBJ1-4; 9 nucleotides agree with TRBD1. V dropped 6 bases and J dropped 15; count of bases not matched to a gene: 8. The CDR3 consists of 12 residues. Germline V CDR1 and CDR2: KGHSH, LQKENI. The CDR3 region is CASSTDRGSVFF. Here the CDR3 DNA reads TGTGCCAGCTCGACGGACAGGGGTTCGGTGTTTTTT.

V usage is TRBV4-2 and J usage is TRBJ2-2; 15 positions agree with TRBD2. Germline CDR1 is LGHNA and CDR2 is YNFKEQ. The CDR3 has 19 residues. After removal of 0 bases from V and 4 bases from J, the junction contained 6 bases not matched to a gene. The CDR3 DNA is TGTGCCAGCAGCCAAGAGGGGACTAGCGGGAGGTCGGGCACCGGGGAGCTGTTTTTT. The encoded protein is CASSQEGTSGRSGTGELFF.

This chain connects TRBV7-8 to TRBJ2-2; TRBD2 aligns across 14 bases. The CDR3 totals 16 residues. Germline V CDR1 and CDR2: SGHVS, FQNEAQ. The V and J ends lost 6 bases and 4 bases, in that order; junction bases with no gene match: 4. The CDR3 DNA follows: TGTGCCAGCAGGACTAGCGGGAGGGCAGTCACCGGGGAGCTGTTTTTT. Protein sequence: CASRTSGRAVTGELFF.

The chain recombines TRBV28 with TRBJ2-7; D unclear. Germline V gives CDR1 MDHEN, CDR2 SYDVKM. The CDR3 runs to 14 residues. The V and J ends lost 2 bases and 3 bases respectively, with 11 bases between them. The CDR3 DNA sequence: TGTGCCAGCAGTTTACAACCCCTTGACTACGAGCAGTACTTC. Protein product: CASSLQPLDYEQYF. Together with reference TRBV28 and TRBJ2-7, the CDR3 gives the full variable domain: DVKVTQSSRYLVKRTGEKVFLECVQDMDHENMFWYRQDPGLGLRLIYFSYDVKMKEKGDIPEGYSVSREKKERFSLILESASTNQTSMYLCASSLQPLDYEQYFGPGTRLTVT.

The V gene is TRBV7-9, the J gene TRBJ1-2; 8 bases are shared with TRBD1. There are 13 residues in the CDR3. Germline CDR1 and CDR2: SEHNR and FQNEAQ (reference sequence). V lost 5 bases, J lost 4 bases, and 3 bases stayed unmatched. The CDR3 sequence is CASSPTGGYGYTF. The CDR3 DNA reads as TGTGCCAGCAGCCCCACAGGGGGCTATGGCTACACCTTC.

The rearrangement uses TRBV10-3 and TRBJ1-4, with 8 nucleotides matching TRBD1. Germline V lookup: CDR1 ENHRY, CDR2 SYGVKD. CDR3 length: 17 residues. Germline trimming cut 0 bases from V and 5 bases from J; bases unmatched to any gene: 8. Written as DNA, the CDR3 is TGTGCCATCAGTGAGTCACACGACTGGACAGGGAATGAAAAACTGTTTTTT. Its protein is CAISESHDWTGNEKLFF.

This clone was observed a handful of times. The chain links TRBV6-1 to TRBJ1-2, with D uncertain. Germline V lookup: CDR1 MNHNS, CDR2 SASEGT. The CDR3 runs 15 residues. The germline V and J ends were trimmed by 0 bases and 8 bases, with 16 bases remaining between them. The CDR3 region is CASSEAPRGIGGYTF. The CDR3 nucleotides read TGTGCCAGCAGTGAAGCCCCACGAGGAATTGGAGGCTACACCTTC.

The chain has TRBV6-6 and TRBJ1-2; 7 nucleotides align to TRBD1. V was pared by 7 bases and J by 5 bases, with 10 bases of the junction left unmatched. Germline V lookup: CDR1 MNHNY, CDR2 SVGAGI (reference sequence). CDR3 length: 14 amino acids. CDR3 protein: CASNPGGRGYGYTF. The CDR3 nucleotides read TGTGCCAGCAATCCTGGGGGCAGGGGGTATGGCTACACCTTC.

The CDR3 loop is CASSPSSYEQYF. Written as DNA, the CDR3 is TGTGCCAGCTCACCAAGCTCCTACGAGCAGTACTTC. V gene TRBV18 combines with J gene TRBJ2-7; D remains unclear. V lost 2 bases, J lost 0 bases, and 2 bases lay in between. From germline, CDR1 is KGHSH and CDR2 LQKENI. The CDR3 runs to 12 residues.

The chain joins TRBV20-1 to TRBJ1-6; D possibly corresponds to TRBD1 (6 bases). Germline V gene lookup returns CDR1 DFQATT and CDR2 SNEGSKA (reference sequence). The length of the CDR3 is 13 residues. The ends were cut back, 3 bases at V and 7 bases at J, with 10 bases in the middle. The CDR3 bases are TGCAGTGCTAGTGCAGGGGACAATTCACCCCTCCACTTT. It codes for CSASAGDNSPLHF.

The genes are TRBV7-2 and TRBJ1-1; no clear D gene. The CDR3 is 15 amino acids. Germline assignment: CDR1 SGHTA and CDR2 FQGNSA. Trimming shortened V by 5 bases and J by 0 bases, and 13 bases separated the two germline ends. The CDR3 DNA reads as TGTGCCAGCAGCCCACCCGACGCCTTGAACACTGAAGCTTTCTTT. Translating it yields CASSPPDALNTEAFF.

The chain employs TRBV2 and TRBJ2-7; D call uncertain. The V end lost 2 bases, the J end lost 3 bases, and 5 bases lay between the germline ends. Per germline, CDR1 SNHLY and CDR2 FYNNEI. The CDR3 is 12 amino acids. CDR3 bases: TGTGCCAGCAGTGAAAAGGGCTACGAGCAGTACTTC. Encoded protein: CASSEKGYEQYF.

V is TRBV7-9 and J is TRBJ1-3; D unclear. This CDR3 is 17 amino acids long. The V end was cut by 5 bases, the J end by 4 bases, with 21 bases between. Germline lookup yields CDR1 SEHNR and CDR2 FQNEAQ (reference sequence). The CDR3 reads CASSPTPVLRLGNTIYF. The CDR3 DNA reads as TGTGCCAGCAGCCCGACCCCCGTTCTGAGGTTGGGAAACACCATATATTTT.